Described below is a single T cell receptor (beta chain) sequence and its context. In the source study's methods: Scientists estimated how many nucleated cells there were by amplifying reference gene primers. Only in-frame clones appear in the TCRdb table, and some are missing; sequencing was by immunoSEQ multiplex PCR. D and trimming come from the DNA, and the V and J calls and clone size come from that table. This repertoire shows about 440,000 clones, about nine tenths found once; its top ten account for around 12%. The sample is drawn from a study of blood T cell repertoires in COVID-19. Study-wide context: Samples taken during acute and convalescent COVID-19 were collected in the United States, Italy and Spain. Nucleic acid was either cDNA or gDNA, and it came from T cells, B-cell-depleted T cells, or PBMCs.

Trimming took off 3 bases at V and 7 bases at J, with 16 bases between the two ends. Germline CDR1 and CDR2: SGHAT and FQNNGV. The CDR3 totals 14 residues. Patients at the Seattle site were enrolled during active infection and followed longitudinally. This TCR came from a woman in her 50s with COVID-19, enrolled during active disease. The sequenced material came from peripheral blood. The genes are TRBV11-2 and TRBJ2-7; D is possibly TRBD1 (6 bases). The CDR3 coding sequence is TGTGCCAGCAGCTTTGGCAGGGGAATAGGAGAGCAGTACTTC. It codes for CASSFGRGIGEQYF.